Listed below are T cell receptor beta chains from one sample, sequenced in a study of OX40 agonist ivuxolimab in advanced cancers. Some clones are missing from TCRdb's copy, which holds only in-frame ones; the method was immunoSEQ multiplex PCR. In the table there are more than 60,000 clones, about 85% of which are singletons. The sample in question was CD4+ or CD8+ T cells sorted from blood, obtained in a trial of the OX40 agonist ivuxolimab. All receptors derive from an adult with an advanced solid tumor such as melanoma, head and neck, liver or kidney cancer. The CDR3 runs from the conserved cysteine through the conserved F or W. The D gene is left open where the match is weak. Clone size, where shown, is once, few, many, or a class for clones that have expanded.

d_call clone_size j_call v_call cdr3_nt cdr3_aa
- - TRBJ1-5 TRBV18 TGTGCCAGCTCACCAACCGCGGATCAGCCCCAGCATTTT CASSPTADQPQHF
TRBD1 - TRBJ1-2 TRBV25-1 TGTGCCAGCAGCGGCCTCGGGACAGCTAACTATGGCTACACCTTC CASSGLGTANYGYTF
- - TRBJ1-2 TRBV5-4 TGTGCCAGCAGCTTGGCTGGGGCGTGGGTCTATGGCTACACCTTC CASSLAGAWVYGYTF
- - TRBJ1-2 TRBV29-1 TGCAGCGTTCAAGACAGGAATTCTAACTATGGCTACACCTTC CSVQDRNSNYGYTF
- - TRBJ2-7 TRBV10-3 TGTGCCATCAGTGAAGCCGGGTACGAGCAGTACTTC CAISEAGYEQYF
- - TRBJ2-3 TRBV2 TGTGCCTCAAGGGAGGGCAGGGGGCCCGATACGCAGTATTTT CASREGRGPDTQYF
- few TRBJ1-2 TRBV7-9 TGTGCCAGCAGCCCACCGAGGACCTCCGGATATGGCTACACCTTC CASSPPRTSGYGYTF
- - TRBJ2-6 TRBV18 TGTGCCAGCTCACCGATCGAAGGGGCCTCTGGGGCCAACGTCCTGACTTTC CASSPIEGASGANVLTF
- few TRBJ1-5 TRBV12-5 TGTGCTAGTGGTTTGGGACAGCAATCGGGTCAGCCCCAGCATTTT CASGLGQQSGQPQHF
- - TRBJ1-1 TRBV7-9 TGTGCCAGCAGCTTAGGTGTGGGGGGAGACACTGAAGCTTTCTTT CASSLGVGGDTEAFF
- - TRBJ1-5 TRBV6-1 TGTGCCAGCAGGGGGGGGAGACGACCCCAGCATTTT CASRGGRRPQHF
- - TRBJ2-3 TRBV11-1 TGTGCCAGCAGCTTAGCGGTGGGTCTCACAGATACGCAGTATTTT CASSLAVGLTDTQYF
TRBD1 - TRBJ1-4 TRBV5-6 TGTGCCAGCAGCTTGGGGACAGGTTCTGGTGAAAAACTGTTTTTT CASSLGTGSGEKLFF
- once TRBJ2-3 TRBV4-2 TGTGCCAGCAGCCGGCGGGACTCTTCAGCAGATACGCAGTATTTT CASSRRDSSADTQYF
TRBD1 - TRBJ2-7 TRBV5-1 TGCGCCAGCAGCTTCTGGGACAGGGGCCGGGAGCAGTACTTC CASSFWDRGREQYF
- - TRBJ1-4 TRBV6-5 TGTGCCAGCAGTTACTCGAGGATAACTGAAAAACTGTTTTTT CASSYSRITEKLFF
TRBD1 - TRBJ1-2 TRBV4-1 TGCGCCAGCAGCCAACCTGGGACAGTATCTTATGGCTACACCTTC CASSQPGTVSYGYTF
- - TRBJ1-4 TRBV7-9 TGTGCCAGCAGCCAAGGAGTGCTCGGGAGCGAAAAACTGTTTTTT CASSQGVLGSEKLFF
TRBD2 - TRBJ2-7 TRBV7-3 TGTGCCAGCAGCTTAACTGGACTAGCGGGGGGGATGCCTCGAGAGCAGTACTTC CASSLTGLAGGMPREQYF
- - TRBJ2-3 TRBV4-3 TGCGCCAGCAGCCAAGAGGACCGACCAAGCACAGATACGCAGTATTTT CASSQEDRPSTDTQYF
- - TRBJ2-5 TRBV6-1 TGTGCCAGCAGTGAATACTATGGTGAGGCCCAGTACTTC CASSEYYGEAQYF
- - TRBJ2-7 TRBV6-5 TGTGCCAGCAGTTCGGAGGGGCAGACCTACGAGCAGTACTTC CASSSEGQTYEQYF
- - TRBJ2-3 TRBV4-2 TGTGCCAGCAGCCGAACCAGGGCCCGGGGGGCGTCGGATACGCAGTATTTT CASSRTRARGASDTQYF
TRBD1 - TRBJ2-7 TRBV6-1 TGTGCCAGCAGCACCCGTAGGACAGGGTTCGACGAGCAGTACTTC CASSTRRTGFDEQYF
TRBD1 - TRBJ1-2 TRBV11-2 TGTGCCAGCAGCCGGGGACAGGGAACCGATGGCTACACCTTC CASSRGQGTDGYTF
- once TRBJ1-2 TRBV19 TGTGCCAGTAGTATAGAGGCGGTGGCGACGGACCTATATGGCTACACCTTC CASSIEAVATDLYGYTF
TRBD2 - TRBJ2-7 TRBV7-2 TGTGCCAGCAGCTCGCTCCAGGGGCGGGGGGCCTACGAGCAGTACTTC CASSSLQGRGAYEQYF
TRBD2 - TRBJ2-6 TRBV6-1 TGTGCCAGCAGTGATTGGGGGGGACTAGCGGGACTCCGGGCCAACGTCCTGACTTTC CASSDWGGLAGLRANVLTF
- - TRBJ2-7 TRBV30 TGTGCCTGTCGAAGGTACAGGTCATCCTACGAGCAGTACTTC CACRRYRSSYEQYF
TRBD1 - TRBJ1-1 TRBV9 TGTGCCAGCAGCGTCCAGACAGGGCGAAACACTGAAGCTTTCTTT CASSVQTGRNTEAFF
TRBD2 - TRBJ2-2 TRBV5-4 TGTGCCAGCAGCCCGGGACTAGCGGGGGGGCCCGACACCGGGGAGCTGTTTTTT CASSPGLAGGPDTGELFF
TRBD1 - TRBJ2-7 TRBV5-4 TGTGCCAGCAGCCCATCCGGGACAGGGGCCTACGAGCAGTACTTC CASSPSGTGAYEQYF
TRBD1 - TRBJ2-7 TRBV4-1 TGCGCCAGCAGCCCTCCGCGAGGGGACAGGGGGGTCGAGCAGTACTTC CASSPPRGDRGVEQYF
- - TRBJ1-1 TRBV7-2 TGTGCCACCAGCCGAGACACTGAAGCTTTCTTT CATSRDTEAFF
- - TRBJ2-4 TRBV7-2 TGTGCCAGCAGCTTAGTGGCGGGCGGCTCAGCCAAAAACATTCAGTACTTC CASSLVAGGSAKNIQYF
TRBD1 - TRBJ1-2 TRBV29-1 TGCAGCGCCTCTACCGGACAGGGAACCTATGGCTACACCTTC CSASTGQGTYGYTF
TRBD1 once TRBJ1-4 TRBV7-2 TGTGCCAGCAGCTTACAACTCGGGACAGGGAATGAAAAACTGTTTTTT CASSLQLGTGNEKLFF
- - TRBJ1-5 TRBV7-9 TGTGCCAGCAGCGCCCCAGGGACGGGCAATCAGCCCCAGCATTTT CASSAPGTGNQPQHF
- once TRBJ1-4 TRBV7-2 TGTGCCAGCAGCCCTGCGGCAACTAATGAAAAACTGTTTTTT CASSPAATNEKLFF
TRBD1 few TRBJ1-2 TRBV5-6 TGTGCCAGCAGGGGCAGGGGGCCGGTGAGAGGCTACACCTTC CASRGRGPVRGYTF
- few TRBJ1-3 TRBV27 TGTGCCAGCAGTCCTTCCCTTCATCGGGGCTCTGGAAACACCATATATTTT CASSPSLHRGSGNTIYF
TRBD1 - TRBJ1-6 TRBV6-6 TGTGCCAGCAGTCCGACAGGGGGCGGCTCACCCCTCCACTTT CASSPTGGGSPLHF
- - TRBJ2-7 TRBV5-1 TGCGCCAGCAGCTTGGCAGAGACACAAACCTACGAGCAGTACTTC CASSLAETQTYEQYF
- - TRBJ1-1 TRBV18 TGTGCCAGCTCACCATCAGGGGACACTGAAGTTTTCTTT CASSPSGDTEVFF
- - TRBJ1-4 TRBV20-1 TGCAGTGCTCACGACAGGTCAAAACTGTTTTTT CSAHDRSKLFF
- - TRBJ2-3 TRBV5-1 TGCGCCAGCAGCTTGGTTCCGAGGGGGTCAGATACGCAGTATTTT CASSLVPRGSDTQYF
TRBD1 - TRBJ1-2 TRBV5-6 TGTGCCAGCAGCTCGGGACAGGGGTACTATGGCTACACCTTC CASSSGQGYYGYTF
- - TRBJ1-5 TRBV12-5 TGTGCTAGTATTTGGGCGGAGGGATATAGCAATCAGCCCCAGCATTTT CASIWAEGYSNQPQHF
- many TRBJ1-5 TRBV6-5 TGTGCCAGCAGACAAGAGAGGGCCCAGCCCCAGCATTTT CASRQERAQPQHF
TRBD1 once TRBJ1-2 TRBV9 TGTGCCAGCAGCCGGGAGGACAGGGAGGGCTATGGCTACACCTTC CASSREDREGYGYTF
- many TRBJ2-7 TRBV4-3 TGCGCCAGCAGCCTTAACACAGGGGGGGAATACGAGCAGTACTTC CASSLNTGGEYEQYF